One sample yielded the 15 T cell receptor beta chains listed below, sequenced in a study of blood T cell repertoires in COVID-19. Produced via immunoSEQ multiplex PCR; TCRdb's table is partial and in-frame only. The data show around 140,000 clones, approximately 87% seen once. Sequenced: peripheral blood. These receptors came from a man aged 50 to 60 with active COVID-19.

The gene calls are TRBV2 and TRBJ1-4, with D hard to call. The V end was cut by 8 bases, the J end by 8 bases, with 15 bases between. Germline CDR1 SNHLY, CDR2 FYNNEI. CDR3 length: 13 amino acids. The CDR3 loop is CASRRSEGEKLFF. For the CDR3, the DNA is TGTGCCAGCCGTCGGTCTGAGGGCGAAAAACTGTTTTTT.

The chain has TRBV7-2 and TRBJ1-4, with no clear D. The CDR3 length is 16 residues. V was clipped by 5 bases and J by 3 bases, with 16 bases between them. Per the germline V gene, CDR1 is SGHTA and CDR2 is FQGNSA. This chain's CDR3 is CASSLGSGLANEKLFF. The CDR3 DNA is TGTGCCAGCAGCCTAGGTTCAGGCTTGGCTAATGAAAAACTGTTTTTT.

The V and J genes are TRBV6-1 and TRBJ2-3; TRBD2 aligns across 8 bases. Germline CDR1 and CDR2: MNHNS and SASEGT. V lost 2 bases and J lost 11; bases outside the gene matches: 6. The CDR3 loop spans 13 amino acids. This CDR3 reads CASSETAREGQYF. CDR3 coding DNA: TGTGCCAGCAGTGAAACAGCCCGGGAGGGGCAGTATTTT.

This clone was detected once. The V and J genes are TRBV4-3 and TRBJ2-5; 15 bases align to TRBD2. This CDR3 has 20 residues. From germline, CDR1 is LGHNA and CDR2 YSLEER. V was pared by 0 bases and J by 5 bases, with 13 bases of the junction left unmatched. The CDR3 spells CASSQDRFGTSGGLVETQYF. The CDR3, as DNA: TGCGCCAGCAGCCAAGATCGGTTTGGGACTAGCGGGGGGCTCGTCGAGACCCAGTACTTC.

The gene calls are TRBV10-3 and TRBJ2-3, with 7 bases aligning to TRBD2. CDR1 ENHRY and CDR2 SYGVKD come from the germline V gene. Losses at the gene ends were 7 bases for V and 3 bases for J; bases not matched to a gene: 1. The CDR3 runs to 12 residues. The CDR3 bases are TGTGCCATCATGGGGGGGACAGATACGCAGTATTTT. It encodes CAIMGGTDTQYF.

The chain recombines TRBV10-3 with TRBJ1-2; 7 bases align to TRBD1. Germline trimming cut 10 bases from V and 3 bases from J; bases unmatched to any gene: 8. From germline, CDR1 is ENHRY and CDR2 SYGVKD. The CDR3 spans 13 residues. CDR3 nucleotides: TGTGCCACCCGAGGGACAGTTGACTATGGCTACACCTTC. It translates to CATRGTVDYGYTF.

V gene TRBV18 combines with J gene TRBJ1-1; 7 positions agree with TRBD1. Looked up from germline, CDR1 is KGHSH and CDR2 is LQKENI. The V segment lost 5 bases and the J segment 3 bases; nucleotides outside the gene matches: 6. The CDR3 totals 14 residues. The CDR3 region is CASSSTGRDTEAFF. Here the CDR3 DNA reads TGTGCCAGCTCATCGACAGGGCGGGACACTGAAGCTTTCTTT.

This clone was seen only a few times. This sequence joins TRBV4-1 and TRBJ2-7; D unresolved. Deletions cut 0 bases from V and 7 bases from J, with 7 bases between. CDR1 MGHRA and CDR2 YSYEKL come from the germline V gene. The CDR3 extends over 12 amino acids. DNA of the CDR3: TGCGCCAGCAGCCAAGATATCGGGGAGCAGTACTTC. Its translation: CASSQDIGEQYF.

This chain joins TRBV7-2 and TRBJ2-3, with TRBD2 matching 11 bases. Germline V gives CDR1 SGHTA, CDR2 FQGNSA. J was trimmed by 2 bases and V by 4 bases; bases with no gene match: 5. The CDR3 contains 16 residues. CDR3 residues: CASSSGLAVYTDTQYF. The CDR3 DNA sequence: TGTGCCAGCAGCTCGGGACTAGCGGTGTACACAGATACGCAGTATTTT.

The V call is TRBV4-1, the J call TRBJ2-5; TRBD2 matches 9 bases. Germline V lookup: CDR1 MGHRA, CDR2 YSYEKL. The CDR3 is made up of 14 amino acids. V lost 4 bases, J lost 2 bases, and 2 bases stayed unmatched. As DNA, the CDR3 is TGCGCCAGCAGCCCTGGACTAGCGCAAGAGACCCAGTACTTC. Translation gives CASSPGLAQETQYF.

CDR3 sequence reads: CASSFYNTTYNEQFF. DNA for the CDR3: TGTGCCAGCAGTTTTTATAACACAACCTACAATGAGCAGTTCTTC. The chain employs TRBV27 and TRBJ2-1; unclear D gene. Germline values: CDR1 MNHEY, CDR2 SMNVEV (reference sequence). CDR3 length equals 15 residues. V lost 3 bases and J 2 bases, leaving 11 bases between the germline ends.

The chain employs TRBV5-8 and TRBJ2-3, with TRBD2 matching 7 bases. This CDR3 region has 15 residues. The junction had 7 bases not matched to a gene; V was cut back by 3 bases and J by 3 bases. The germline V gene encodes CDR1 SGHTS and CDR2 YDEGEE. The chain's CDR3 is CASSSLGSGTDTQYF. For the CDR3, the DNA is TGTGCCAGCAGCTCGTTAGGTAGCGGGACAGATACGCAGTATTTT.

This chain connects TRBV27 to TRBJ1-4; D is perhaps TRBD1 (5 bases). V lost 6 bases, J lost 10 bases, and 15 bases lay in between. This CDR3 spans 13 amino acids. The germline CDR1 and CDR2 sequences are MNHEY and SMNVEV (reference sequence). CDR3 coding DNA: TGTGCCAGCAGAGCCACAGGAGCGGGAAAACTGTTTTTT. Translation gives CASRATGAGKLFF.

The chain employs TRBV19 and TRBJ2-2; D might be TRBD2 (5 bases). Germline CDR1 is LNHDA and CDR2 is SQIVND (reference sequence). V lost 5 bases to trimming and J lost 1 base, with 14 bases between them. The CDR3 runs to 16 residues. The CDR3 protein is CASSLPSSLNTGELFF. The CDR3 region has the DNA TGTGCCAGTAGTCTCCCATCTAGCCTGAACACCGGGGAGCTGTTTTTT.

The CDR3 spells CASREGRAGEQYF. In DNA, the CDR3 is TGTGCCAGCAGGGAGGGCAGGGCAGGCGAGCAGTACTTC. The chain combines TRBV5-6 with TRBJ2-7; D is possibly TRBD2 (6 bases). The V and J ends lost 5 bases and 6 bases respectively, with 15 bases between them. This CDR3 spans 13 amino acids. Germline values: CDR1 SGHDT, CDR2 YYEEEE.